Sequencing of this TCR beta chain was carried out in a study of blood T cell repertoires in COVID-19. Germline values: CDR1 ENHRY, CDR2 SYGVKD. CDR3 length: 15 residues. The V end was cut by 5 bases, the J end by 8 bases, with 21 bases between. Sequencing used immunoSEQ multiplex PCR; TCRdb keeps in-frame clones, though not all of them. The table includes around 150,000 clones, under 90% detected once. This clonotype was obtained from a human donor in a cohort sampled during active COVID-19. V gene TRBV10-3 combines with J gene TRBJ1-2, with D unclear. What was sequenced was peripheral blood. This CDR3 is CAISPLASDLSGYTF. CDR3 bases: TGTGCCATCAGTCCCCTCGCTAGCGACCTGAGCGGCTACACCTTC.